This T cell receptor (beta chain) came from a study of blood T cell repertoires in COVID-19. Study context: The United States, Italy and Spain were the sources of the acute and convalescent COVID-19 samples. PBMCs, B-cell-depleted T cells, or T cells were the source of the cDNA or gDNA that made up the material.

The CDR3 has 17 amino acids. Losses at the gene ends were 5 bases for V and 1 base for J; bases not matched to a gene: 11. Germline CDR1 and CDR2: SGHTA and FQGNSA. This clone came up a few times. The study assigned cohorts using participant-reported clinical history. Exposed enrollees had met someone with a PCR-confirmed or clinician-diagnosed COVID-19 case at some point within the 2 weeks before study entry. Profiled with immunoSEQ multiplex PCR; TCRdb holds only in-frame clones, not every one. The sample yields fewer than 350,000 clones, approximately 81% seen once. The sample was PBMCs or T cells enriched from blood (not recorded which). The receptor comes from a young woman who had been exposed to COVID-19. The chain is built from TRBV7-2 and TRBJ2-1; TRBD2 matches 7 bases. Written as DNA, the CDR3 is TGTGCCAGCAGCCCCGAGGGCGGGAGAACGTCCTACAATGAGCAGTTCTTC. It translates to CASSPEGGRTSYNEQFF.